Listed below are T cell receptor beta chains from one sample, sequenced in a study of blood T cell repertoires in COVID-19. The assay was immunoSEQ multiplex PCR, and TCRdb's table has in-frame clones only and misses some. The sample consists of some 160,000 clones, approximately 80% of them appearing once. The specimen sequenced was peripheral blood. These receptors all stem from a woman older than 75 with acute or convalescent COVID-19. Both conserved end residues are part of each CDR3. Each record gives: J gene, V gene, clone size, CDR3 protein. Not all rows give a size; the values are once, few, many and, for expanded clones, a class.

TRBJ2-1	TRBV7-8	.	CASSLAGVAVVNEQFF
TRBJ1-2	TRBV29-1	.	CSVEGGRGFYGYTF
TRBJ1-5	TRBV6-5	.	CASSYLARGVEQPQHF
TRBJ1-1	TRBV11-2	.	CASSGARATEAFF
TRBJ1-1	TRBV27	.	CASMVRDRPNTEAFF
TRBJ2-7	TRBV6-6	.	CAARQGAAEQYF
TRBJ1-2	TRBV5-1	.	CASSLIASREGGYTF
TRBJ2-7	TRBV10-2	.	CASIGNVGTYEQYF
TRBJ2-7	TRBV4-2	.	CASSQEGAGGSIYEQYF
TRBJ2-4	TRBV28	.	CASSPGTVPNIQYF
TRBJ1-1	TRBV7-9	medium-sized	CASSLEGARTEAFF
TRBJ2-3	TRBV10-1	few	CASSADGWSGEADTQYF
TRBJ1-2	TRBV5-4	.	CASSKTVNYGYTF
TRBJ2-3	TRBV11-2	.	CASSLEGLAGGGADTQYF
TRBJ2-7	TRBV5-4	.	CASSAQDRGDNEQYF
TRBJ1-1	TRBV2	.	CASRRAPNTEAFF
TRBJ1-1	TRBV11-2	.	CASSSIGTGGRAFF
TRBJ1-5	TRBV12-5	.	CASGLDQTGPQHF
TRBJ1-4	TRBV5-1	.	CASREGGEKLFF
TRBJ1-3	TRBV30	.	CAWSAGQGALNSGNTIYF
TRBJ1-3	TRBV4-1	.	CASSQVTLGIPFSGNTIYF
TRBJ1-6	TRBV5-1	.	CASTPGGNSPLHF
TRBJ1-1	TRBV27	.	CASARRDRGDMNTEAFF
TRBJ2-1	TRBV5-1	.	CASRISADSYNEQFF
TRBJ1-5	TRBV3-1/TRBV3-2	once	CASSGGRGSQPQHF